The following is a T cell receptor (beta chain) sequence with its context. The antigen is undetermined. Sample treatment: approximately nine-day PBMC culture with coronavirus spike peptide pools or control peptides (ViraFEST assay). Cell culture was performed with a few million PBMCs per well in the presence of approximately 9.4 IU/ml IL-2 and approximately 9.6 ug/ml peptide pools. Fresh IL-2 medium was used to replace half of the medium on days 3 and 7. Cultured CD4+ T cells had their DNA profiled by the Oncomine TCR Beta short-read assay. TCRdb recomputed calls from the PCR reads with MiXCR, one row per CDR3 protein. The table lists approximately 22,000 distinct CDR3 sequences, around 38% of them singletons. V gave up 0 bases and J gave up 2 bases, with 6 bases separating them. CDR3 size: 14 residues. Germline V gene data show CDR1 as MNHNS and CDR2 as SASEGT. The entry originates in a study of vaccination and CD4 T cells after COVID-19. Study information: Post-COVID specimens were obtained a median about 100 days after diagnosis (range 35 to 161). Overall study findings and caveats: In convalescent patients, 304 of 307 vaccine-specific clones were mono-reactive for SARS-CoV-2 spike.

The sequence was collected from a human donor who received a COVID-19 vaccine. This chain uses TRBV6-1 with TRBJ2-3; no clear D. The sequencing used CD4+ T cells from blood, cultured in vitro, collected before SARS-CoV-2 vaccination. CDR3 nucleotide sequence: TGTGCCAGCAGTGAAGCGATAAACACAGATACGCAGTATTTT. Encoded protein: CASSEAINTDTQYF.